This TCR beta chain appears in the sequencing data of a study of monozygotic twins with cystic fibrosis. The CDR3 runs 14 residues. Trimming took 7 bases from V and 0 from J, leaving 9 bases between them. Germline CDR1 reads MDHEN; CDR2 reads SYDVKM. The study's findings and limits: Unrelated CF individuals shared fewer identical clonotypes than monozygotic CF twins. In this small cohort, shared CDR3 numbers showed no association with age, concordance or disease severity. Clonality was generally low (median around 0.009), higher in the most severe patients.

This table comes from immunoSEQ multiplex PCR, and its TCRdb copy is limited to in-frame clones, with some not included. The sample records tens of thousands of clones, 92% being singletons. About this clone itself: Its specificity is unknown.

Specimen: blood. The sequence was obtained from a girl aged 2 to 9 with cystic fibrosis. This chain links TRBV28 with TRBJ1-4, with a tentative D call TRBD1 (5 bases). CDR3 bases: TGTGCCAGCACTCGGGGGGCAACTAATGAAAAACTGTTTTTT. It translates to CASTRGATNEKLFF.